This T cell receptor beta chain is from a study of blood T cell repertoires in COVID-19. Using immunoSEQ multiplex PCR, the repertoire was profiled, and TCRdb retains in-frame clones only, with some absent. The sample consists of roughly 150,000 clones, about 84% of them appearing once. In its sample, this clone was seen once. The CDR3 sequence is 14 residues long. Germline loops: CDR1 SNHLY, CDR2 FYNNEI. V lost 9 bases to trimming and J lost 5 bases; unmatched junction nucleotides: 7. The chain recombines TRBV2 with TRBJ2-1; 10 bases line up with TRBD2. Source material: PBMCs or T cells enriched from blood (not recorded which). This clonotype was obtained from a woman aged 40 to 55 with acute COVID-19. For the CDR3, the DNA is TGTGCCAGTGCCTGGACTAGCGGTGACAATGAGCAGTTCTTC. Its translation: CASAWTSGDNEQFF.